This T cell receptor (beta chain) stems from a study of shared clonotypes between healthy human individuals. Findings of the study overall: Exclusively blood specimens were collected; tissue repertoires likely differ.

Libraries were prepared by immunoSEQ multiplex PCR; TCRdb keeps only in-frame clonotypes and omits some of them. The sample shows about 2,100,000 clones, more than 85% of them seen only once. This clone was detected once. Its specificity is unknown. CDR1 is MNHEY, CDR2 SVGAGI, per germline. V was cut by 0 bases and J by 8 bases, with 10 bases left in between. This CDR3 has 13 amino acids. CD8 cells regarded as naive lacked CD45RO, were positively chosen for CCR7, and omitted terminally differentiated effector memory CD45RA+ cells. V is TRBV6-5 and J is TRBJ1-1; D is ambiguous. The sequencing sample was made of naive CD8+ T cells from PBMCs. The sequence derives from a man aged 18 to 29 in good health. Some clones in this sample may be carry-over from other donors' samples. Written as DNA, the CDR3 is TGTGCCAGCAGTTACTCGACTGAGGTGGAAGCTTTCTTT. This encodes CASSYSTEVEAFF.